This entry concerns a single TCR beta chain. Its antigen is not identified. This specimen belongs to a study of PD-L1 blockade in urothelial cancer. Repertoires were generated with immunoSEQ multiplex PCR, while TCRdb's copy carries only in-frame clones and drops some. This sample has approximately 94,000 clones, with roughly 84% found just once. Whole-study results and caveats: Patients who had durable benefit saw their tumor-associated blood clones expand more at 3 weeks.

As for time point: pretreatment peripheral blood. Sequencing was performed on PBMCs, taken around atezolizumab (anti-PD-L1) treatment. This TCR came from a man in his fifties or sixties with urothelial cancer.

CDR3 nucleotide sequence: TGTGCCATCAGTGGGGCCCAGGCAAGCTCTGGAAACACCATATATTTT. This encodes CAISGAQASSGNTIYF. V and J are TRBV10-3 and TRBJ1-3; D unclear. This CDR3 comprises 16 residues. Trimming stripped 4 bases from V and 0 bases from J, with 13 bases between. The germline CDR1 and CDR2 sequences are ENHRY and SYGVKD.